The 13 T cell receptor beta chains below come from one sample, sequenced in a study of blood T cell repertoires in COVID-19. Libraries were prepared by immunoSEQ multiplex PCR; TCRdb keeps only in-frame clonotypes and omits some of them. The sample has approximately 15,000 clones, approximately 83% seen once; the top ten hold approximately 9.1%. Sequenced material: peripheral blood. The receptors were sampled from a human donor in a cohort sampled during active COVID-19.

The V call is TRBV7-6, the J call TRBJ2-2; 9 nucleotides match TRBD2. The CDR3 runs to 16 residues. The germline CDR1 and CDR2 sequences are SGHVS and FNYEAQ. V lost 6 bases to trimming and J lost 6 bases; unmatched junction nucleotides: 11. CDR3 region: CASRLPIAGVAGELFF. The CDR3 DNA reads TGTGCCAGCAGGCTACCCATAGCGGGAGTCGCCGGGGAGCTGTTTTTT.

The chain links TRBV28 to TRBJ2-5; 9 nucleotides agree with TRBD2. The CDR3 contains 15 residues. The V gene end was trimmed by 6 bases and the J gene end by 1 base; junction bases not matched to a gene: 6. Looked up from germline, CDR1 is MDHEN and CDR2 is SYDVKM. CDR3 DNA sequence: TGTGCCAGCAGCATCAGCGGGGGGCCCCAAGAGACCCAGTACTTC. The encoded protein is CASSISGGPQETQYF.

The chain combines TRBV19 with TRBJ2-3; D gene ambiguous. V was trimmed by 6 bases and J by 1 base, leaving 14 bases between them. Germline assignment: CDR1 LNHDA and CDR2 SQIVND (reference sequence). This CDR3 spans 15 amino acids. The CDR3 DNA reads as TGTGCCAGTAGGTTTTCCAGCGCTGGCACAGATACGCAGTATTTT. This encodes CASRFSSAGTDTQYF.

The gene calls are TRBV3-1 (or the pseudogene TRBV3-2) and TRBJ1-2, with unresolved D. V dropped 0 bases and J dropped 8 bases, with 16 bases sitting between them. The germline CDR1 and CDR2 sequences are LGHDT and YNNKEL (reference sequence). This CDR3 spans 15 amino acids. CDR3 in DNA: TGTGCCAGCAGCCAAGATCTGGTCCGAGTGATGGGCTACACCTTC. Translation gives CASSQDLVRVMGYTF.

This clone was observed a handful of times. The chain couples TRBV7-3 to TRBJ2-1; 8 positions match TRBD2. Trimming at V came to 5 bases and at J to 4 bases, leaving 10 bases not matched to a gene. CDR3 length: 16 amino acids. Germline V gene sequence: CDR1 SGHTA, CDR2 FQGTGA. This CDR3 reads CASSPWGTSGYNEQFF. The CDR3, as DNA: TGTGCCAGCAGCCCTTGGGGAACTAGCGGTTACAATGAGCAGTTCTTC.

V usage is TRBV7-9 and J usage is TRBJ1-1; 8 nucleotides match TRBD1. V lost 5 bases and J lost 3; bases outside the gene matches: 5. Germline CDR1 is SEHNR and CDR2 is FQNEAQ (reference sequence). This CDR3 contains 14 residues. CDR3 amino acids: CASSDTGGHTEAFF. CDR3 sequence (DNA): TGTGCCAGCAGCGATACAGGGGGGCACACTGAAGCTTTCTTT.

The rearrangement uses TRBV19 and TRBJ2-1; the D gene is possibly TRBD2 (6 bases). CDR3 length equals 16 residues. V lost 5 bases, J lost 6 bases, and 20 bases lay in between. Germline V gene lookup returns CDR1 LNHDA and CDR2 SQIVND (reference sequence). The CDR3 sequence is CASSPTGVASGNEQFF. The DNA for the CDR3 is TGTGCCAGTAGTCCCACGGGGGTAGCATCAGGCAATGAGCAGTTCTTC.

The V gene is TRBV19, the J gene TRBJ1-6; D possibly corresponds to TRBD1 (5 bases). CDR3 length: 13 residues. The germline V and J ends were trimmed by 4 bases and 9 bases, with 10 bases remaining between them. Germline lookup yields CDR1 LNHDA and CDR2 SQIVND (reference sequence). CDR3 coding DNA: TGTGCCAGTAGTACCAGGGTGACTTCACCCCTCCACTTT. Residues: CASSTRVTSPLHF.

This chain connects TRBV4-3 to TRBJ2-3; no clear D. Between the trimmed V and J ends, which lost 2 bases and 0 bases, there was a span of 12 bases. From germline, CDR1 is LGHNA and CDR2 YSLEER. There are 16 residues in the CDR3. The CDR3 nucleotides read TGCGCCAGCAGCCAAAGTTATCCGGTTAGCACAGATACGCAGTATTTT. It encodes CASSQSYPVSTDTQYF.

This sequence joins TRBV5-1 and TRBJ2-2; D not certain. With 2 bases removed from V and 3 bases from J, the gap between germline ends came to 8 bases. The CDR3 totals 14 residues. Germline-derived CDR1 and CDR2 are SGHRS and YFSETQ. The CDR3 nucleotides are TGCGCCAGCAGCTTACCGAGCGACACCGGGGAGCTGTTTTTT. Translated, it gives CASSLPSDTGELFF.

This clone appeared a few times. The chain has TRBV9 and TRBJ2-2; D may be TRBD1 (5 bases). The CDR3 is 17 residues long. The germline CDR1 and CDR2 sequences are SGDLS and YYNGEE. Deletions cut 4 bases from V and 4 bases from J, with 20 bases between. This CDR3 reads CASSPGRGAPSTGELFF. DNA of the CDR3: TGTGCCAGCAGCCCAGGCCGTGGGGCCCCCTCCACCGGGGAGCTGTTTTTT.

The chain recombines TRBV4-3 with TRBJ2-3, with 9 bases aligning to TRBD1. V dropped 3 bases and J dropped 3; count of bases not matched to a gene: 10. In germline, CDR1 is LGHNA, CDR2 YSLEER. This CDR3 comprises 17 residues. Here the CDR3 DNA reads TGCGCCAGCAGCCATAACACAGGGGGCGGTCGGACAGATACGCAGTATTTT. It yields the protein CASSHNTGGGRTDTQYF.

The chain couples TRBV5-1 to TRBJ2-7; 10 bases match TRBD2. Unmatched junction bases numbered 8, after V lost 1 base and J lost 1 base. Germline CDR1 is SGHRS and CDR2 is YFSETQ. This CDR3 contains 17 residues. CDR3 protein: CASSLRPSGGPSYEQYF. Here the CDR3 DNA reads TGCGCCAGCAGCTTGAGGCCTAGCGGGGGCCCGTCCTACGAGCAGTACTTC.